In its sample, the clone carrying this TCR beta chain was seen many times. This entry comes from a study of early T cells in non-severe SARS-CoV-2 infection. The overall study: Whole-blood bulk RNA, unsorted, was sequenced, and chains were unpaired.

Individual cDNA molecules received unique molecular identifiers. MiXCR was run by TCRdb on the 5' RACE reads, yielding one entry per CDR3 protein. This table holds approximately 70,000 distinct CDR3 sequences, approximately 12% found once. The CDR3 is 15 residues long. Germline values: CDR1 DFQATT, CDR2 SNEGSKA (reference sequence). V lost 0 bases, J lost 4 bases, and 6 bases stayed unmatched. The chain has TRBV20-1 and TRBJ2-3; 8 nucleotides align to TRBD1. The receptor's source is an adult who was a healthcare worker with PCR-confirmed SARS-CoV-2 infection or an uninfected control (not recorded which). The sample taken for sequencing was whole blood. Written as DNA, the CDR3 is TGCAGTGCTAGAGATGGGACAGGAGACGCAGATACGCAGTATTTT. It specifies CSARDGTGDADTQYF.